The rows below give T cell receptor beta chains drawn from one sample of a study of T cells expressing NK-cell markers. Using the 5' RACE reads, TCRdb records one entry per CDR3 protein without DNA. The sample shows fewer than 300,000 distinct CDR3 sequences, and about 4% sits with its ten largest clones. Sequenced material: blood T cells: a sorted CD56 or NKG2C T cell subset, CD4+ or CD8+ T cells, or bulk PBMC T cells (not recorded which). All receptors derive from a woman between 18 and 75 years old in good health. Each CDR3 is given with its conserved first and last residue.

TRBJ2-3,TRBV18,CASSPAGPDTQYF
TRBJ1-1,TRBV27,CASNRRVGTEAFF
TRBJ2-5,TRBV6-1,CASSRGHFQETQYF
TRBJ2-4,TRBV5-1,CASSLMGSGDIQYF
TRBJ1-4,TRBV20-1,CSARSGSANEKLFF
TRBJ2-4,TRBV24-1,CATSDGLAKNIQYF
TRBJ2-1,TRBV6-5,CASRYGLAGSHEQFF
TRBJ2-5,TRBV11-2,CASSLVGSGTQETQYF
TRBJ2-4,TRBV4-1,CASSQPGQGKNIQYF
TRBJ1-2,TRBV27,CASSPNGLPEGGYTF
TRBJ2-1,TRBV4-3,CASSQVGGGGGNEQFF
TRBJ1-5,TRBV6-1,CASEEGLGYSNQPQHF
TRBJ2-1,TRBV20-1,CSSHLETYNEQFF
TRBJ1-5,TRBV6-1,CASRNRGLGQPQHF